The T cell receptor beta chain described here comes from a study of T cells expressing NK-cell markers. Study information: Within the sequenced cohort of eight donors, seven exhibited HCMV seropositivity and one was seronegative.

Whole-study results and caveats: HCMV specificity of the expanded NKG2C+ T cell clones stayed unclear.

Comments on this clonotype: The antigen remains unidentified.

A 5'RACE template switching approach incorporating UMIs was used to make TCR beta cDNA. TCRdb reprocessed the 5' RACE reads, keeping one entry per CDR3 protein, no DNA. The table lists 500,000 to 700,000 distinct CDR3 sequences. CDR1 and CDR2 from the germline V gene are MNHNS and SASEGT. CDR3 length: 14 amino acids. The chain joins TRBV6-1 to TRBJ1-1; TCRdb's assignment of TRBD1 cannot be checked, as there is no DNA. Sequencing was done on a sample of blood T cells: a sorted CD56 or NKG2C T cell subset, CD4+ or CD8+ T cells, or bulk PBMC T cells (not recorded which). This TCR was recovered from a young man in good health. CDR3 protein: CASSEVTGYPEAFF.